The next 3 T cell receptor beta chains were all read from a single sample in a study of blood T cell repertoires in COVID-19. The data were produced by immunoSEQ multiplex PCR, yet TCRdb's version contains in-frame clones alone and is incomplete. The sample yields 75,000 to 95,000 clones, around 74% seen once. The sample consisted of peripheral blood. These receptors were collected from a woman older than 75 with active or convalescent COVID-19.

The chain carries TRBV27 and TRBJ2-1; D unresolved. Germline values: CDR1 MNHEY, CDR2 SMNVEV (reference sequence). CDR3 size: 14 residues. V lost 1 base and J lost 5, with 9 bases in between. CDR3 in amino acids: CASSLWAENNEQFF. As DNA, the CDR3 is TGTGCCAGCAGTTTATGGGCAGAAAACAATGAGCAGTTCTTC.

The chain couples TRBV5-6 to TRBJ2-7, with D hard to call. The CDR3 is 13 residues long. Trimming removed 4 bases at V and 6 bases at J, with 14 bases between. Germline CDR1 and CDR2: SGHDT and YYEEEE. The CDR3, as DNA: TGTGCCAGCAGCCTGGTGAGCGTCGGCGAGCAGTACTTC. It is translated as CASSLVSVGEQYF. Filled out from reference TRBV5-6 and TRBJ2-7, the complete variable domain reads DAGVTQSPTHLIKTRGQQVTLRCSPKSGHDTVSWYQQALGQGPQFIFQYYEEEERQRGNFPDRFSGHQFPNYSSELNVNALLLGDSALYLCASSLVSVGEQYFGPGTRLTVT.

The chain is built from TRBV18 and TRBJ1-2; 9 bases are shared with TRBD1. J gave up 5 bases and V 1 base, and 14 bases lay outside the gene matches. The CDR3 runs to 18 residues. Germline V gene data show CDR1 as KGHSH and CDR2 as LQKENI. Written as DNA, the CDR3 is TGTGCCAGCTCACCACAACAGGGGGCGTCGACGGCTAGATATGGCTACACCTTC. Encoded protein: CASSPQQGASTARYGYTF. Using reference TRBV18 and TRBJ1-2 for the parts outside the CDR3, the full variable domain is NAGVMQNPRHLVRRRGQEARLRCSPMKGHSHVYWYRQLPEEGLKFMVYLQKENIIDESGMPKERFSAEFPKEGPSILRIQQVVRGDSAAYFCASSPQQGASTARYGYTFGSGTRLTVV.